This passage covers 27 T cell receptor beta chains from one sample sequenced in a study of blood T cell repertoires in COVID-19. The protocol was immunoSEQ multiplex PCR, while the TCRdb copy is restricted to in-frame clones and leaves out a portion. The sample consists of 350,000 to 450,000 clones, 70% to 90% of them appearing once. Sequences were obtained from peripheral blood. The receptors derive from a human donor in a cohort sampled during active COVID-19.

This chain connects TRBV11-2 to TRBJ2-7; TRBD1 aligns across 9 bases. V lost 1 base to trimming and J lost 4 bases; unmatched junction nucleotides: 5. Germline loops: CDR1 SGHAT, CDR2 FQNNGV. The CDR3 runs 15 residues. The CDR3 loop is CASSLATGGGYEQYF. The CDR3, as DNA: TGTGCCAGCAGCTTAGCAACAGGGGGCGGATACGAGCAGTACTTC.

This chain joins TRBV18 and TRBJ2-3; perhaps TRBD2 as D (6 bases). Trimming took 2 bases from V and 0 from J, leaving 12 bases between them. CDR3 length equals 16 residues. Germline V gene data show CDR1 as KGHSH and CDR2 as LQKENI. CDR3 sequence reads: CASSPAGTRSTDTQYF. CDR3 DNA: TGTGCCAGCTCACCAGCGGGGACCCGAAGCACAGATACGCAGTATTTT.

The CDR3 is CASSSSTSGRDADTQYF. The CDR3 bases are TGTGCCAGCAGTTCATCGACTAGCGGGAGAGATGCGGATACGCAGTATTTT. The genes are TRBV28 and TRBJ2-3; 12 bases line up with TRBD2. Per the germline V gene, CDR1 is MDHEN and CDR2 is SYDVKM. The CDR3 has 17 amino acids. V shed 4 bases and J 6 bases; nucleotides not matched to a gene: 11.

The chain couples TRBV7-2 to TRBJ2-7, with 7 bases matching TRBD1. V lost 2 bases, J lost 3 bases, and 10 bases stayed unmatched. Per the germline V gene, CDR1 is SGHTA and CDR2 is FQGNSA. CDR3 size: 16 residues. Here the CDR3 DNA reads TGTGCCAGCAGCTTAAACAGGGGAAATCAAGGCTACGAGCAGTACTTC. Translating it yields CASSLNRGNQGYEQYF.

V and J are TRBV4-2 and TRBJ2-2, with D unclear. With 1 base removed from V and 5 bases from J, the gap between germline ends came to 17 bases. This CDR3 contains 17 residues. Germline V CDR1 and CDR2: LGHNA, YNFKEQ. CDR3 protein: CASSQGPERRMTGELFF. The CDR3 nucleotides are TGTGCCAGCAGCCAAGGCCCGGAGAGGCGGATGACCGGGGAGCTGTTTTTT.

DNA for the CDR3: TGTGCCAGCAGCCACCGACCCTCCGATTCGGGGACCCAGTACTTC. Its protein is CASSHRPSDSGTQYF. V usage is TRBV11-2 and J usage is TRBJ2-5; no clear D gene. Trimming left V 5 bases short and J 7 bases short, with 20 bases between. The CDR3 spans 15 residues. CDR1 and CDR2 (germline): SGHAT, FQNNGV.

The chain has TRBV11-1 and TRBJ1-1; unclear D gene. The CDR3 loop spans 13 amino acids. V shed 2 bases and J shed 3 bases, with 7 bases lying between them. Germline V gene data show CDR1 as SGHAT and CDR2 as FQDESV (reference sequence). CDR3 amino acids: CASSLLYDTEAFF. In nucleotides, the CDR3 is TGTGCCAGCAGCTTACTATACGACACTGAAGCTTTCTTT.

CDR3: CASRRRGLQGGEAFF. DNA for the CDR3: TGTGCCAGTAGGAGGAGAGGTCTCCAAGGGGGTGAAGCTTTCTTT. V gene TRBV19 combines with J gene TRBJ1-1, with D tentatively TRBD1 (6 bases). This CDR3 spans 15 amino acids. V gave up 6 bases and J gave up 7 bases, with 21 bases separating them. Germline V gene data show CDR1 as LNHDA and CDR2 as SQIVND (reference sequence).

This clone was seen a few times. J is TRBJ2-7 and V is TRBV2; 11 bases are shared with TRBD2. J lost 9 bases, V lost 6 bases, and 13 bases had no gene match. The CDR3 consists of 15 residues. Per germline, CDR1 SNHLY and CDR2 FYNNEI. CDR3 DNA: TGTGCCAGCAGGGATCCCGGGACTAGCGGTAAGGTGCAGTACTTC. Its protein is CASRDPGTSGKVQYF. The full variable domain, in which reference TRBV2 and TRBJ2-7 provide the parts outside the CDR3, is EPEVTQTPSHQVTQMGQEVILRCVPISNHLYFYWYRQILGQKVEFLVSFYNNEISEKSEIFDDQFSVERPDGSNFTLKIRSTKLEDSAMYFCASRDPGTSGKVQYFGPGTRLTVT.

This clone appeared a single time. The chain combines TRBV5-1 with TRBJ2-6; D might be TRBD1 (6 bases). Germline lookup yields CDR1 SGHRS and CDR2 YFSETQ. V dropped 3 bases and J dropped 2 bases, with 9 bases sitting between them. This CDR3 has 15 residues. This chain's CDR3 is CASSSGVAGANVLTF. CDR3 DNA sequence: TGCGCCAGCAGCTCAGGGGTGGCTGGGGCCAACGTCCTGACTTTC.

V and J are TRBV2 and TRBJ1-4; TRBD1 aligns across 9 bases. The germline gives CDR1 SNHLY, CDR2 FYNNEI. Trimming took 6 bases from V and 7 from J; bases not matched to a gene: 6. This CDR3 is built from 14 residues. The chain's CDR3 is CASSRDRVAEKLFF. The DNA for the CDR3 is TGTGCCAGCAGCCGGGACAGGGTCGCTGAAAAACTGTTTTTT. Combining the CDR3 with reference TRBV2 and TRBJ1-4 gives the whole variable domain EPEVTQTPSHQVTQMGQEVILRCVPISNHLYFYWYRQILGQKVEFLVSFYNNEISEKSEIFDDQFSVERPDGSNFTLKIRSTKLEDSAMYFCASSRDRVAEKLFFGSGTQLSVL.

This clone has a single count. In DNA form, the CDR3 reads TGTGCCAGCAGACTAGCGGTCTACAATGAGCAGTTCTTC. Its protein is CASRLAVYNEQFF. This chain uses TRBV2 with TRBJ2-1; TRBD2 matches 8 bases. The CDR3 consists of 13 residues. The trim removed 6 bases at V and 3 bases at J, leaving 1 base unmatched. Germline CDR1 is SNHLY and CDR2 is FYNNEI.

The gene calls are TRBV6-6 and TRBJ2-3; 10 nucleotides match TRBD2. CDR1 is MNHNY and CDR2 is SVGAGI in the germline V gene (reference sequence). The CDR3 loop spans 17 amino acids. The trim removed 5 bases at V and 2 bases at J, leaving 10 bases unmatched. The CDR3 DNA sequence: TGTGCCAGCAGTCAGACCCCAAGCGGGAGGGTCACAGATACGCAGTATTTT. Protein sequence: CASSQTPSGRVTDTQYF.

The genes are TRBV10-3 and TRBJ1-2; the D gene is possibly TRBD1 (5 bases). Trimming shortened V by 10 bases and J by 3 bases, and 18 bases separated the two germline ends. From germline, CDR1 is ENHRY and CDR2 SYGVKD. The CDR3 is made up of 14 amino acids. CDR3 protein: CATQGSGSDYGYTF. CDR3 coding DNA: TGTGCCACCCAAGGGTCAGGGTCCGACTATGGCTACACCTTC.

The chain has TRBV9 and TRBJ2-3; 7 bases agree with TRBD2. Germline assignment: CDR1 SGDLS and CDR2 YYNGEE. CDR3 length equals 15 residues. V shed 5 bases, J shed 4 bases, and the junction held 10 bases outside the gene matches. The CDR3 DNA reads TGTGCCAGCAGTCAAAGCGGGAATAGGGCAGATACGCAGTATTTT. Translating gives CASSQSGNRADTQYF.

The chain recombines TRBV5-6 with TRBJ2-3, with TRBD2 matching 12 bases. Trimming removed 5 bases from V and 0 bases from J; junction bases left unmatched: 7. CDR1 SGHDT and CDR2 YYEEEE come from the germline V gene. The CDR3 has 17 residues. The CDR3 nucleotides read TGTGCCAGCAGTCGACTAGCGGGGGCGAAAAGCACAGATACGCAGTATTTT. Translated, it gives CASSRLAGAKSTDTQYF.

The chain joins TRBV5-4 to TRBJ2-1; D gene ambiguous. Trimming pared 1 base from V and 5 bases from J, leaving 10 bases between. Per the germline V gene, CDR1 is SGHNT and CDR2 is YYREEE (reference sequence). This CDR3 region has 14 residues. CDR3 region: CASSLFTGHNEQFF. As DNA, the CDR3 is TGTGCCAGCAGCTTGTTCACGGGTCACAATGAGCAGTTCTTC.

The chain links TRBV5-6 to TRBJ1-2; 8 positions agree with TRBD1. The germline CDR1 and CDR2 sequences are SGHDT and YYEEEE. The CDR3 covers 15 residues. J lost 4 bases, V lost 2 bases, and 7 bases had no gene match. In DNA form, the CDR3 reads TGTGCCAGCAGCTTTTTGGTAACAGGGGGCTATGGCTACACCTTC. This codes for CASSFLVTGGYGYTF.

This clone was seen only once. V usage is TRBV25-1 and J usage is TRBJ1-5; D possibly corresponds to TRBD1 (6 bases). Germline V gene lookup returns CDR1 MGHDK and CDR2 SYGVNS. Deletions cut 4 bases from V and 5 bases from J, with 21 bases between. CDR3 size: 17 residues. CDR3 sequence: CASSVGGANTYDQPQHF. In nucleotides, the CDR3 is TGTGCCAGCAGTGTAGGGGGGGCGAACACTTACGATCAGCCCCAGCATTTT.

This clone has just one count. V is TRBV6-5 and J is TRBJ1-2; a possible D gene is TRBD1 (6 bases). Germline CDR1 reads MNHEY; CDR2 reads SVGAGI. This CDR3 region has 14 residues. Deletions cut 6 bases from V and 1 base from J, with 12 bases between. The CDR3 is CASSGDRFNYGYTF. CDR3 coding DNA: TGTGCCAGCAGCGGAGACAGGTTTAACTATGGCTACACCTTC.

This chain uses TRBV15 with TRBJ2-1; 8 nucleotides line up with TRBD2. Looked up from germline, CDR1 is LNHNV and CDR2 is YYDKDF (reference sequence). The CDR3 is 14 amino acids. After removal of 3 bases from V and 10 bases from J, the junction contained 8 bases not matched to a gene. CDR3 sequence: CATSRVDGGGEQFF. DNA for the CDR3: TGTGCCACCAGCAGGGTCGACGGCGGGGGGGAGCAGTTCTTC.

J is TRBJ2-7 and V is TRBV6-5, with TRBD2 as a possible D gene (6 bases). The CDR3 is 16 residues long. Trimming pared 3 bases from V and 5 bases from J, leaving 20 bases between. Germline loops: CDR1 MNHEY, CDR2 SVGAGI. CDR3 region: CASSYSRNFGGNEQYF. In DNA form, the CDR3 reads TGTGCCAGCAGTTATTCAAGGAACTTTGGGGGGAACGAGCAGTACTTC.

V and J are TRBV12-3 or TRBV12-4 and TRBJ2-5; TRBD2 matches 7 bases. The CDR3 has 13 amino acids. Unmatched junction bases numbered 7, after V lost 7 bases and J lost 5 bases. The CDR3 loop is CASTYWGGETQYF. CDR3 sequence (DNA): TGTGCCAGCACCTACTGGGGAGGGGAGACCCAGTACTTC.

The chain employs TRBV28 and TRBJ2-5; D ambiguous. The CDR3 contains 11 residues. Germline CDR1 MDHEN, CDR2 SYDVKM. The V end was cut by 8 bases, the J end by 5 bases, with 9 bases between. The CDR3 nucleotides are TGTGCCAGCTCCGTGTCGGAGACCCAGTACTTC. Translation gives CASSVSETQYF.

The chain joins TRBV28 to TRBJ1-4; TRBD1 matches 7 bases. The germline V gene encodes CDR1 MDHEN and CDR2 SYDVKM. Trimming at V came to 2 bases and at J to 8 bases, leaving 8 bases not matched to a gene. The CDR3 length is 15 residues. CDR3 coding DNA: TGTGCCAGCAGTTTAGAACAGGGGCCCGGCGAAAAACTGTTTTTT. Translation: CASSLEQGPGEKLFF.

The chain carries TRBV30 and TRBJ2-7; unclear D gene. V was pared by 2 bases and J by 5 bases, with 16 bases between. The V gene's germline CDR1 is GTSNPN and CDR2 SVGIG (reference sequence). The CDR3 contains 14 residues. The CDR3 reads CAWSPRRLPHEQYF. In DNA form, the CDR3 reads TGTGCCTGGAGTCCGCGGCGGCTCCCACACGAGCAGTACTTC.

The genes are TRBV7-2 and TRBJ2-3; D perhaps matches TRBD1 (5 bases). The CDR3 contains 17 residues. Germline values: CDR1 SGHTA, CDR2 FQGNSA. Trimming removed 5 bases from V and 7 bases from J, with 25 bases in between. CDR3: CASSRSPQGRVTNTQYF. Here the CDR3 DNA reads TGTGCCAGCAGCCGTTCCCCCCAGGGCAGAGTTACAAATACGCAGTATTTT. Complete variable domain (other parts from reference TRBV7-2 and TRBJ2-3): GAGVSQSPSNKVTEKGKDVELRCDPISGHTALYWYRQSLGQGLEFLIYFQGNSAPDKSGLPSDRFSAERTGGSVSTLTIQRTQQEDSAVYLCASSRSPQGRVTNTQYFGPGTRLTVL.